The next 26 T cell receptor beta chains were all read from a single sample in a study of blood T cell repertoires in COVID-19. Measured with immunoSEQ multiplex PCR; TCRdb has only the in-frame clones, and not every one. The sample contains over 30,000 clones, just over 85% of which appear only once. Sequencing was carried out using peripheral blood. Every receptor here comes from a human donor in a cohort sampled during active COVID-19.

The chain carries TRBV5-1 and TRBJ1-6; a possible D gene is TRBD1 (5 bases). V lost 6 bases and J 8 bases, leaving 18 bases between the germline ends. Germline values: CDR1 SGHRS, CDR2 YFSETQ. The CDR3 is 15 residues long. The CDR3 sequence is CASTPGWGEDSPLHF. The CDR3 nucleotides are TGCGCCAGCACCCCCGGCTGGGGGGAAGATTCACCCCTCCACTTT.

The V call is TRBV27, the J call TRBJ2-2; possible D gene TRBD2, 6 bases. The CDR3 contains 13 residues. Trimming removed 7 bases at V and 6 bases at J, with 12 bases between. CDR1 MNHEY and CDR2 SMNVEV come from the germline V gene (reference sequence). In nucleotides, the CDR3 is TGTGCCAGCAACGGCGGGGTAGCCGGGGAGCTGTTTTTT. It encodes CASNGGVAGELFF.

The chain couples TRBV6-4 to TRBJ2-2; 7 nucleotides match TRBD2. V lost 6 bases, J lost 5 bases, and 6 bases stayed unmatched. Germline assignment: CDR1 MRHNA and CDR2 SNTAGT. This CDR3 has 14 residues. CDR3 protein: CASSQERGTGELFF. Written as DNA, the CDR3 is TGTGCCAGCAGCCAAGAGCGGGGTACCGGGGAGCTGTTTTTT.

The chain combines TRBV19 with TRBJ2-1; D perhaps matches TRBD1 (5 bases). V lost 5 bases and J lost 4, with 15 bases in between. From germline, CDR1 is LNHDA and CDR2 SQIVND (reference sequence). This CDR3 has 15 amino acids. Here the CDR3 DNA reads TGTGCCAGTAGTCCCCCAGCAGGGATATACAATGAGCAGTTCTTC. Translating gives CASSPPAGIYNEQFF.

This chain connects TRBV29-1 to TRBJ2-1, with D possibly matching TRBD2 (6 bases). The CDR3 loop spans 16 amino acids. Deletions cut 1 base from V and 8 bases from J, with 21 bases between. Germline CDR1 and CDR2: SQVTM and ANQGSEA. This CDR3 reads CSVEGPAGLGIDEQFF. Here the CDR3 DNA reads TGCAGCGTTGAAGGGCCGGCGGGATTAGGGATAGATGAGCAGTTCTTC.

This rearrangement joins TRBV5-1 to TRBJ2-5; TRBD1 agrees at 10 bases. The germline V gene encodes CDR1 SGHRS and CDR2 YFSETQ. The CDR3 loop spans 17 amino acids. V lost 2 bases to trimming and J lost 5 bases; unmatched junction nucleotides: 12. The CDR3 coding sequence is TGCGCCAGCAGCTTACGGACAGGGGGACCTCCCGAGGAGACCCAGTACTTC. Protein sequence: CASSLRTGGPPEETQYF. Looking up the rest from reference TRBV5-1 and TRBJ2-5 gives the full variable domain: KAGVTQTPRYLIKTRGQQVTLSCSPISGHRSVSWYQQTPGQGLQFLFEYFSETQRNKGNFPGRFSGRQFSNSRSEMNVSTLELGDSALYLCASSLRTGGPPEETQYFGPGTRLLVL.

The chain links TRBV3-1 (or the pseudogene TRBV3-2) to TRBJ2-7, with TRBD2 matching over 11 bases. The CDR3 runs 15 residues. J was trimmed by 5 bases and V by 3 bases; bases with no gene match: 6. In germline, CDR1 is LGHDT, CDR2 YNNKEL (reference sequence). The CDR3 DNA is TGTGCCAGCAGCCAGACTAGCGGGGTTGTCGACGAGCAGTACTTC. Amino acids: CASSQTSGVVDEQYF.

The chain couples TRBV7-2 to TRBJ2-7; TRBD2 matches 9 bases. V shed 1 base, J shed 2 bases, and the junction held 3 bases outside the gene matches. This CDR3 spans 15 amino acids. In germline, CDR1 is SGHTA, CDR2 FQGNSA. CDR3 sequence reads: CASSLEASGTYEQYF. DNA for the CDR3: TGTGCCAGCAGCTTAGAGGCTAGCGGGACCTACGAGCAGTACTTC.

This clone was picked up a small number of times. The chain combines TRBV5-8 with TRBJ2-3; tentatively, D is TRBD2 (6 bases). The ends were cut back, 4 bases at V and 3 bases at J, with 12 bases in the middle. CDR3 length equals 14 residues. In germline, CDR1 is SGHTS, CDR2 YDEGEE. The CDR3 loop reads CASSRTGGTDTQYF. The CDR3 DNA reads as TGTGCCAGCAGCCGGACCGGAGGGACAGATACGCAGTATTTT.

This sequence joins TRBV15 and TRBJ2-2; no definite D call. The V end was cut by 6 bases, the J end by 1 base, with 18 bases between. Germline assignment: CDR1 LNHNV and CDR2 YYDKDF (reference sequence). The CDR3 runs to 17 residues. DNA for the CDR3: TGTGCCACCAGGAGTCGCTCGCCCGGAGTGAACACCGGGGAGCTGTTTTTT. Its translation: CATRSRSPGVNTGELFF.

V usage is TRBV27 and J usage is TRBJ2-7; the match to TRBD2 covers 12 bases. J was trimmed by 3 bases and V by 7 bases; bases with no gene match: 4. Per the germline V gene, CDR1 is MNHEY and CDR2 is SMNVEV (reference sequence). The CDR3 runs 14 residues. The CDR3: CASKRLAGVYEQYF. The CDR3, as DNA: TGTGCCAGCAAGAGACTAGCGGGAGTCTACGAGCAGTACTTC.

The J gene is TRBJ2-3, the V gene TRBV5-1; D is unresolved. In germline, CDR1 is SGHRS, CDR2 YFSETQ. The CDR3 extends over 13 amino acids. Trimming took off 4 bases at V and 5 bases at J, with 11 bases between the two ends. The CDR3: CASSPAPGDTQYF. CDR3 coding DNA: TGCGCCAGCAGCCCCGCCCCGGGAGATACGCAGTATTTT.

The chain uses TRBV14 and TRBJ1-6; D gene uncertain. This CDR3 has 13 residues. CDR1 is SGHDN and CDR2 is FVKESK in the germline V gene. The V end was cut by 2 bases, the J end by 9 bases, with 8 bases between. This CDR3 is CASSQTSGSPLHF. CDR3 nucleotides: TGTGCCAGCAGCCAAACAAGCGGTTCACCCCTCCACTTT.

In DNA, the CDR3 is TGTGCCAGCAGCCCCCAAGGTCGGGGGACTGAAGCTTTCTTT. Translated: CASSPQGRGTEAFF. The rearrangement links TRBV7-2 to TRBJ1-1, with D tentatively TRBD1 (5 bases). The CDR3 runs to 14 residues. V was shortened by 5 bases and J by 5 bases, with 15 bases between the two germline ends. The germline CDR1 and CDR2 sequences are SGHTA and FQGNSA. The variable domain in full, with the rest retrieved from reference TRBV7-2 and TRBJ1-1, is GAGVSQSPSNKVTEKGKDVELRCDPISGHTALYWYRQSLGQGLEFLIYFQGNSAPDKSGLPSDRFSAERTGGSVSTLTIQRTQQEDSAVYLCASSPQGRGTEAFFGQGTRLTVV.

Here the CDR3 DNA reads TGTGCCAGCAGCCGAAATATGGACACCGTGAACACTGAAGCTTTCTTT. Translating gives CASSRNMDTVNTEAFF. The chain is built from TRBV14 and TRBJ1-1, with D possibly matching TRBD1 (5 bases). The CDR3 sequence is 16 residues long. Germline CDR1 is SGHDN and CDR2 is FVKESK. Trimming pared 4 bases from V and 0 bases from J, leaving 15 bases between.

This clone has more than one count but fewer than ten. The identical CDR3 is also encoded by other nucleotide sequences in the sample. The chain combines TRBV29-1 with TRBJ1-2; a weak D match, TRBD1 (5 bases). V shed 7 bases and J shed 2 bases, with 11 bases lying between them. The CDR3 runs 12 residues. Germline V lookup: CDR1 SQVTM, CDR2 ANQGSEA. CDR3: CSASGGNYGYTF. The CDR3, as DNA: TGCAGCGCTAGTGGGGGGAACTATGGCTACACCTTC.

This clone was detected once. The CDR3 DNA reads as TGTGCCAGCAGTGAGCAGGGGGCCCCACGGGGCATTCAGTACTTC. This sequence encodes CASSEQGAPRGIQYF. This chain links TRBV2 with TRBJ2-4; 8 bases match TRBD1. The germline gives CDR1 SNHLY, CDR2 FYNNEI. Unmatched junction bases numbered 10, after V lost 3 bases and J lost 9 bases. There are 15 residues in the CDR3.

This CDR3 is CASSHLGGRGEQYF. Written as DNA, the CDR3 is TGTGCCAGCAGCCACCTAGGAGGGCGCGGCGAGCAGTACTTC. V and J are TRBV3-1 (or the pseudogene TRBV3-2) and TRBJ2-7; D is perhaps TRBD2 (6 bases). This CDR3 is built from 14 residues. The germline V gene encodes CDR1 LGHDT and CDR2 YNNKEL (reference sequence). Trimming left V 3 bases short and J 6 bases short, with 15 bases between.

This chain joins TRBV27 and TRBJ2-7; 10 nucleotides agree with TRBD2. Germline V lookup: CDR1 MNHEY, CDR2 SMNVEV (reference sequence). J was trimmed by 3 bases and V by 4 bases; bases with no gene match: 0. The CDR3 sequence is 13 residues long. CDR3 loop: CASSWTSGYEQYF. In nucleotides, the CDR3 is TGTGCCAGCAGTTGGACTAGCGGCTACGAGCAGTACTTC.

In DNA, the CDR3 is TGTGCCAGCAACCGAAGGGGGGGTTCCTACGAGCAGTACTTC. It codes for CASNRRGGSYEQYF. The gene calls are TRBV2 and TRBJ2-7; tentative D call: TRBD2 (7 bases). This CDR3 comprises 14 residues. The V gene lost 7 bases and the J gene lost 1 base, with 14 bases spanning the gap. In germline, CDR1 is SNHLY, CDR2 FYNNEI. The variable domain in full, with the rest retrieved from reference TRBV2 and TRBJ2-7, is EPEVTQTPSHQVTQMGQEVILRCVPISNHLYFYWYRQILGQKVEFLVSFYNNEISEKSEIFDDQFSVERPDGSNFTLKIRSTKLEDSAMYFCASNRRGGSYEQYFGPGTRLTVT.

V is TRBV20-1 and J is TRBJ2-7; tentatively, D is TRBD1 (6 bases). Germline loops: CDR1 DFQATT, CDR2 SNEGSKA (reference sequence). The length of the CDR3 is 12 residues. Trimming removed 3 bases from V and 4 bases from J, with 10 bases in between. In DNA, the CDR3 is TGCAGTGCTAGTCACAGGGAGTACGAGCAGTACTTC. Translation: CSASHREYEQYF.

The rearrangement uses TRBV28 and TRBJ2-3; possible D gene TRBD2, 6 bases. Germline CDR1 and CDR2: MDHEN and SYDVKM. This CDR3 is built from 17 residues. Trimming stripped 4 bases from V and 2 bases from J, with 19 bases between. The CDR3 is CASSSPMGSGLTDTQYF. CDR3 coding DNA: TGTGCCAGCAGTTCCCCTATGGGTAGCGGCCTCACAGATACGCAGTATTTT.

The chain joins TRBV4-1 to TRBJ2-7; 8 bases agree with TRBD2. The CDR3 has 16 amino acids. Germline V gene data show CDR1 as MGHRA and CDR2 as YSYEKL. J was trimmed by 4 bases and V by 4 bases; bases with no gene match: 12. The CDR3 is CASSPKPGLDSYEQYF. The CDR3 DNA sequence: TGCGCCAGCAGCCCCAAGCCGGGACTAGACTCTTACGAGCAGTACTTC.

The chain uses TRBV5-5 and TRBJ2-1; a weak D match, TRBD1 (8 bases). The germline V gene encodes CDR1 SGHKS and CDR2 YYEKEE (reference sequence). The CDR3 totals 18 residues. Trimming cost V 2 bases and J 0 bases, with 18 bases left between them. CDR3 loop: CASSLIGQGGDSYNEQFF. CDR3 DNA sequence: TGTGCCAGCAGCTTAATCGGACAGGGAGGGGACTCCTACAATGAGCAGTTCTTC.

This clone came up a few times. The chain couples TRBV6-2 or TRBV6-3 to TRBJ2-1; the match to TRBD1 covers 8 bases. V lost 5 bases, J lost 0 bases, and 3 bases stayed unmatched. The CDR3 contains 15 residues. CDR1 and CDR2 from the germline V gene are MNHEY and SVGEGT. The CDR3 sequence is CASSTGGSSYNEQFF. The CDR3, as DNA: TGTGCCAGCAGTACAGGGGGAAGCTCCTACAATGAGCAGTTCTTC.

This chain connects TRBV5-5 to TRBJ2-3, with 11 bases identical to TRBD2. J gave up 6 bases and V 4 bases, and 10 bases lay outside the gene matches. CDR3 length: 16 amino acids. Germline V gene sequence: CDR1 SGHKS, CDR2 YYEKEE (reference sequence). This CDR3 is CASSPHSGRAGDTQYF. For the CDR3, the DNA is TGTGCCAGCAGCCCACATAGCGGGAGGGCCGGGGATACGCAGTATTTT.